This TCR beta chain was identified during a study of shared clonotypes between healthy human individuals. Per germline, CDR1 SGHRS and CDR2 YFSETQ. V lost 4 bases and J lost 4, with 12 bases in between. This CDR3 has 14 residues. Subsets obtained from CD4+ cells comprised CD45RA+ naive and CD45RA-negative memory cells. The repertoire was sequenced with immunoSEQ multiplex PCR; TCRdb's copy has only in-frame clones and lacks some. The sample lists approximately 1.5 million clones; 95% to 99% were seen once. The rearrangement uses TRBV5-1 and TRBJ2-1, with D unresolved. The sequenced material came from naive CD4+ T cells sorted from blood. The subset was: CD45RA+ positively selected. The clonotype comes from a young man in good health. DNA for the CDR3: TGCGCCAGCAGCGCAGGCTCAGAGTACAATGAGCAGTTCTTC. It specifies CASSAGSEYNEQFF.